What follows is one T cell receptor (beta chain) and its context. This record belongs to a study of blood T cell repertoires in COVID-19. Study context: COVID-19 samples, acute and convalescent, were from the United States, Italy and Spain. Sources were T cells, B-cell-depleted T cells, or PBMCs; the material itself was cDNA or gDNA.

In the authors' methods: For nucleated cells, counts were estimated from reference gene primer amplification. Profiling relied on immunoSEQ multiplex PCR, and the TCRdb table lists in-frame clones only, not all of them. V and J calls and clone size are copied from that table; D and trimming were computed from the DNA. In the table there are approximately 130,000 clones, approximately 83% of which are singletons. Sequencing used peripheral blood. This TCR was sampled from a woman between 50 and 59 years old who had recovered from COVID-19.

The chain's CDR3 is CASSLAGREGGYTF. DNA for the CDR3: TGTGCCAGCAGCTTAGCTGGCAGGGAGGGAGGCTACACCTTC. This chain connects TRBV7-9 to TRBJ1-2; D possibly corresponds to TRBD1 (5 bases). The V gene lost 0 bases and the J gene lost 8 bases, with 13 bases spanning the gap. Germline V gene data show CDR1 as SEHNR and CDR2 as FQNEAQ (reference sequence). This CDR3 spans 14 amino acids.